The clone carrying this T cell receptor (beta chain) was seen repeatedly, ten times or more. The antigen remains unidentified. The CDR3 is made up of 13 amino acids. V was pared by 5 bases and J by 7 bases, with 14 bases between. Germline CDR1 reads WNHNN; CDR2 reads SYGVQD (reference sequence). The sample is drawn from a study of T cells in Graves' hyperthyroidism and ophthalmopathy. Study results and limitations: Most clonotypes expanded in thyroid above 0.001 were likewise present in blood.

The TCR beta CDR3 regions underwent amplification using RNA transcripts as the source. A set of HTBI primers served as the primers for a first-round RT-PCR of the TCR CDR3. MiXCR, run by TCRdb on the multiplex PCR reads, gives a single entry per CDR3 protein. Counted here are approximately 640,000 distinct CDR3 sequences, 15% to 20% occurring once; the ten biggest clones make up roughly a sixth. Sequencing was performed on blood. The clonotype was recovered from a man aged 45 to 65 with Graves' hyperthyroidism. The rearrangement uses TRBV10-1 and TRBJ1-2, with D unresolved. The CDR3 coding sequence is TGCGCCAGCAGTTCGGCCAGGTCTTTTGGCTACACCTTC. Its translation is CASSSARSFGYTF.